This T cell receptor (beta chain) was captured in a study of blood T cell repertoires in COVID-19. Overall study context: Some COVID-19 samples were acute and others convalescent; all came from the United States, Italy and Spain. Sources were T cells, B-cell-depleted T cells, or PBMCs; the material itself was cDNA or gDNA.

The ends were cut back, 0 bases at V and 0 bases at J, with 17 bases in the middle. The CDR3 runs 18 residues. Authors' data handling: Amplification from reference gene primers served as the basis for estimated nucleated cell counts. Measured with immunoSEQ multiplex PCR; TCRdb has only the in-frame clones, and not every one. D and trimming were read from the DNA, whereas the V and J calls and clone size are those reported in that table. This sample yields about 88,000 clones, of which 70% to 90% are seen a single time; about 2.7% belongs to the top ten. Sequencing was carried out using peripheral blood. V gene TRBV23-1 combines with J gene TRBJ1-2; a weak D match, TRBD1 (5 bases). TRBV23-1 is labeled an ORF, and its function is uncertain. The sequence came from a woman of 80 years or more with acute or convalescent COVID-19. CDR3 loop: CASSQSPVGRESNYGYTF. The CDR3 DNA is TGCGCCAGCAGTCAATCTCCTGTGGGGCGGGAATCTAACTATGGCTACACCTTC.